This TCR beta chain comes out of a study of shared clonotypes between healthy human individuals. Study context: Per donor, three plates held CD4 naive cells, three held CD4 memory, two held CD8 naive and one held CD8 memory.

Concerning this clone: The antigen is unknown.

Some 30,000 T cell genomes, or 200 ng DNA, went into the sorted-subset replicate PCRs. TCRdb keeps only in-frame clones here, not all; method: immunoSEQ multiplex PCR. The repertoire includes roughly 2 million clones, about 95% of them detected once, and 1% to 1.3% sits in the top ten. Terminally differentiated effector memory CD45RA+ cells were excluded by CCR7 positive selection of CD45RO-negative cells. The CDR3 extends over 14 amino acids. Per germline, CDR1 LGHNA and CDR2 YSLEER. V shed 1 base and J shed 2 bases, with 8 bases lying between them. Study-wide findings and caveats: Four donors held about 5% of naive CD4 clonotypes in common.

The clonotype comes from a man aged 18 to 29 in good health. The sequencing input was naive CD8+ T cells sorted from blood. J is TRBJ2-5 and V is TRBV4-3; a weak D match, TRBD1 (5 bases). The CDR3 loop reads CASSQGTGQETQYF. The CDR3 nucleotides read TGCGCCAGCAGCCAAGGAACAGGACAAGAGACCCAGTACTTC.